Below, 18 T cell receptor beta chains from the same sample are listed, as sequenced in a study of T cell responses to AZD1222 COVID-19 vaccine. The method was immunoSEQ multiplex PCR; TCRdb's version includes in-frame clones alone and lacks a portion of them. The sample yields 100,000 to 150,000 clones, under 90% seen once. Sample: peripheral blood, taken on day 0 of AZD1222 vaccination. These receptor sequences come from an adult in good health.

This clone was seen a handful of times. The chain joins TRBV23-1 to TRBJ1-2; perhaps TRBD1 as D (5 bases). TRBV23-1 is designated an ORF whose function remains uncertain. The V and J ends lost 0 bases and 2 bases respectively, with 16 bases between them. The CDR3 has 17 amino acids. CDR3 in DNA: TGCGCCAGCAGTCAATCGCTGGAGGGCAGGGTAAACTATGGCTACACCTTC. Protein: CASSQSLEGRVNYGYTF.

V usage is TRBV19 and J usage is TRBJ1-1; D may be TRBD1 (6 bases). Germline V lookup: CDR1 LNHDA, CDR2 SQIVND (reference sequence). V lost 8 bases and J 1 base, leaving 17 bases between the germline ends. This CDR3 is built from 15 residues. The DNA of the CDR3 is TGTGCCAGTTTGGGGGCCAGTCAGTCGAACACTGAAGCTTTCTTT. This translates into CASLGASQSNTEAFF.

V gene TRBV7-9 combines with J gene TRBJ1-2; D may be TRBD1 (5 bases). The CDR3 is made up of 14 amino acids. Germline V gene sequence: CDR1 SEHNR, CDR2 FQNEAQ (reference sequence). V lost 5 bases and J lost 6, with 16 bases in between. The CDR3 reads CASSIWGATHGYTF. Here the CDR3 DNA reads TGTGCCAGCAGCATCTGGGGCGCTACTCATGGCTACACCTTC.

This chain joins TRBV14 and TRBJ1-2; D is undetermined. V lost 0 bases and J lost 4, with 9 bases in between. CDR3 length equals 14 residues. Germline CDR1 SGHDN, CDR2 FVKESK. CDR3 amino acids: CASSQEVRGYGYTF. CDR3 sequence (DNA): TGTGCCAGCAGCCAAGAAGTGCGTGGCTATGGCTACACCTTC. The whole variable domain, remainder taken from reference TRBV14 and TRBJ1-2, is EAGVTQFPSHSVIEKGQTVTLRCDPISGHDNLYWYRRVMGKEIKFLLHFVKESKQDESGMPNNRFLAERTGGTYSTLKVQPAELEDSGVYFCASSQEVRGYGYTFGSGTRLTVV.

This clone was detected once. The V gene is TRBV6-5, the J gene TRBJ2-6; D remains ambiguous. The CDR3 contains 15 residues. Germline V gives CDR1 MNHEY, CDR2 SVGAGI. The germline V and J ends were trimmed by 5 bases and 0 bases, with 8 bases remaining between them. Here the CDR3 reads CASSLQPSGANVLTF. In DNA form, the CDR3 reads TGTGCCAGCAGTCTTCAGCCCTCTGGGGCCAACGTCCTGACTTTC.

This chain uses TRBV10-3 with TRBJ2-3; TRBD2 agrees at 10 bases. Germline CDR1 reads ENHRY; CDR2 reads SYGVKD. Germline trimming cut 6 bases from V and 3 bases from J; bases unmatched to any gene: 3. There are 14 residues in the CDR3. The CDR3 is CAISPGLATDTQYF. Here the CDR3 DNA reads TGTGCCATCAGCCCGGGACTAGCGACAGATACGCAGTATTTT.

The chain uses TRBV7-3 and TRBJ2-3; TRBD1 matches 7 bases. In germline, CDR1 is SGHTA, CDR2 FQGTGA. V shed 3 bases, J shed 11 bases, and the junction held 8 bases outside the gene matches. The CDR3 extends over 13 amino acids. CDR3 DNA sequence: TGTGCCAGCAGCTTCACAGGGGACGACTGGCAGTATTTT. Translating it yields CASSFTGDDWQYF. The full variable domain, completed using reference TRBV7-3 and TRBJ2-3, is GAGVSQTPSNKVTEKGKYVELRCDPISGHTALYWYRQSLGQGPEFLIYFQGTGAADDSGLPNDRFFAVRPEGSVSTLKIQRTERGDSAVYLCASSFTGDDWQYFGPGTRLTVL.

This clone showed up just a few times. The rearrangement joins TRBV5-5 to TRBJ1-6, with 9 bases aligning to TRBD1. V lost 3 bases and J lost 7; bases outside the gene matches: 2. This CDR3 region has 14 residues. Per germline, CDR1 SGHKS and CDR2 YYEKEE (reference sequence). CDR3: CASSSGTGNSPLHF. In DNA, the CDR3 is TGTGCCAGCAGCTCCGGGACAGGGAATTCACCCCTCCACTTT.

The V and J genes are TRBV30 and TRBJ2-1; D call uncertain. Germline V gene lookup returns CDR1 GTSNPN and CDR2 SVGIG (reference sequence). The CDR3 is 11 residues long. Trimming left V 2 bases short and J 7 bases short, with 6 bases between. In DNA form, the CDR3 reads TGTGCCTGGAGTCCCGGGAATGAGCAGTTCTTC. It is translated as CAWSPGNEQFF.

V usage is TRBV19 and J usage is TRBJ1-1, with D tentatively TRBD1 (5 bases). The CDR3 consists of 12 residues. The ends were cut back, 6 bases at V and 10 bases at J, with 15 bases in the middle. Germline values: CDR1 LNHDA, CDR2 SQIVND (reference sequence). The CDR3: CASSTAGDGAFF. The CDR3 DNA is TGTGCCAGTAGCACAGCGGGGGACGGAGCTTTCTTT.

The V call is TRBV4-2, the J call TRBJ1-1; D possibly corresponds to TRBD1 (6 bases). Germline values: CDR1 LGHNA, CDR2 YNFKEQ. The CDR3 has 17 residues. V was clipped by 5 bases and J by 0 bases, with 19 bases between them. The chain's CDR3 is CASSVPSGGDMNTEAFF. CDR3 in DNA: TGTGCCAGCAGCGTTCCCAGCGGGGGCGACATGAACACTGAAGCTTTCTTT.

The V call is TRBV7-2, the J call TRBJ1-6; D unclear. CDR1 is SGHTA, CDR2 FQGNSA, per germline. The CDR3 loop spans 15 amino acids. V lost 0 bases to trimming and J lost 10 bases, with 13 bases between them. CDR3 sequence (DNA): TGTGCCAGCAGCTTAGCCCTAGACGGGGAATCACCCCTCCACTTT. Translating gives CASSLALDGESPLHF.

The chain combines TRBV5-1 with TRBJ1-4; the D is unclear. With 0 bases removed from V and 3 bases from J, the gap between germline ends came to 9 bases. CDR1 is SGHRS and CDR2 is YFSETQ in the germline V gene. The CDR3 extends over 15 amino acids. CDR3 in amino acids: CASSLEGLANEKLFF. In DNA, the CDR3 is TGCGCCAGCAGCTTGGAAGGGTTGGCTAATGAAAAACTGTTTTTT.

The chain combines TRBV11-2 with TRBJ1-1; D is unresolved. This CDR3 is 14 amino acids long. Germline-derived CDR1 and CDR2 are SGHAT and FQNNGV. The V end lost 6 bases, the J end lost 4 bases, and 15 bases lay between the germline ends. The CDR3 bases are TGTGCCAGCAGAGGGCCTTGGGTGACCACTGAAGCTTTCTTT. This translates into CASRGPWVTTEAFF.

This chain links TRBV10-3 with TRBJ2-7; 12 bases line up with TRBD1. The germline V gene encodes CDR1 ENHRY and CDR2 SYGVKD. The J segment lost 7 bases and the V segment lost 6 bases, leaving 7 bases of the junction unmatched. This CDR3 has 14 residues. The CDR3 loop is CAIRSRDRGPEQYF. DNA for the CDR3: TGTGCCATCAGATCCCGGGACAGGGGGCCGGAGCAGTACTTC.

The J gene is TRBJ2-7, the V gene TRBV5-6; D is perhaps TRBD1 or TRBD2 (5 bases each). The V gene lost 0 bases and the J gene lost 1 base, with 11 bases spanning the gap. Looked up from germline, CDR1 is SGHDT and CDR2 is YYEEEE. The CDR3 spans 15 residues. CDR3 coding DNA: TGTGCCAGCAGCTTGGGACAGCTAGCTTCCTACGAGCAGTACTTC. Translating gives CASSLGQLASYEQYF.

The chain recombines TRBV11-3 with TRBJ2-7, with D unclear. CDR1 is SGHNT, CDR2 YENEEA, per germline. Trimming took off 1 base at V and 2 bases at J, with 6 bases between the two ends. The CDR3 has 13 amino acids. CDR3 DNA sequence: TGTGCCAGCAGCTTAGGGGCAACCTACGAGCAGTACTTC. This gives the protein CASSLGATYEQYF.

The chain employs TRBV7-8 and TRBJ1-3; no clear D. Germline loops: CDR1 SGHVS, CDR2 FQNEAQ. The ends were cut back, 2 bases at V and 4 bases at J, with 9 bases in the middle. There are 14 residues in the CDR3. The CDR3 loop is CASSLRGVGNTIYF. DNA of the CDR3: TGTGCCAGCAGCTTACGTGGGGTGGGAAACACCATATATTTT.